These 2 T cell receptor beta chains came from one sample sequenced in a study of blood T cells in healthy people across ages. A sample-barcoded 5' primer and a J-beta primer mix were used in a second PCR of roughly 7 to 11 cycles. TCRdb re-called the 5' RACE reads through MiXCR, storing one row per CDR3 protein. The table has some 1.8 million distinct CDR3 sequences, 35% to 50% seen once. Sequenced: blood. These receptors were taken from a human donor in good health.

Only one count was recorded for this clonotype. The chain recombines TRBV20-1 with TRBJ2-1, with TRBD2 as a possible D gene (7 bases). The length of the CDR3 is 15 residues. With 4 bases removed from V and 6 bases from J, the gap between germline ends came to 19 bases. Germline-derived CDR1 and CDR2 are DFQATT and SNEGSKA (reference sequence). The CDR3 DNA is TGCAGTGCTAAGTTCTCCCCGCGGGGGCCCAATGAGCAGTTCTTC. The encoded protein is CSAKFSPRGPNEQFF.

The chain couples TRBV20-1 to TRBJ2-3; D gene uncertain. The V gene's germline CDR1 is DFQATT and CDR2 SNEGSKA (reference sequence). V gave up 0 bases and J gave up 2 bases, with 9 bases separating them. CDR3 length: 14 amino acids. The CDR3 nucleotides read TGCAGTGCTAGAGATATCAGATCCACAGATACGCAGTATTTT. The encoded protein is CSARDIRSTDTQYF.